This TCR beta chain was sequenced for a study of T cells expressing NK-cell markers (dated by TCRdb to about 2020). Background on the whole study: In sorted CD3+CD56+NKG2C+, CD3+CD56+NKG2C- and CD3+CD56-NKG2C+ T-cell subsets from several donors, TCR beta-chain repertoires were profiled. The libraries were sequenced on Illumina HiSeq 2000/2500, MiSeq or NextSeq, producing 2 x 150 bp reads. Of the eight sequenced donors, seven were found to be HCMV-seropositive and one was found to be HCMV-seronegative. Randomly selected healthy volunteers, three men and five women, were used as the eight sequenced donors.

A commercial ELISA kit detecting HCMV-specific IgG in serum was used to determine HCMV serostatus. Ficoll density gradient centrifugation was used to isolate peripheral blood mononuclear cells from blood. With regard to this clonotype: Its cognate antigen has yet to be identified.

The full study reports these points: Whether the expanded NKG2C-expressing T cell clones were specific for HCMV antigens was left unclear. Those dominant clonotypes were again the most abundant among CD3+CD56-NKG2C+ cells in four donors, at roughly 25-60.1%. In six donors, the dominant CD3+CD56+NKG2C+ clonotypes were among the top 10 CD8+ clonotypes and accounted for roughly 1.0-8% of CD8+ T cells.

The sequencer was an Illumina HiSeq 2000. TCR beta cDNA libraries were prepared using 5'RACE template switching, which introduced a universal primer site and unique molecular identifiers. cDNA synthesis was primed from the TCR beta constant segment and was followed by two successive PCR amplification steps. Processing in the source paper ran as follows. MIGEC handled demultiplexing of the reads and grouping by UMI, while MiTCR was used to assemble and quantify clonotypes. To remove erroneous sequences, TCR cDNA sequences were retained only when supported by two or more reads. The tcR package was used for downstream repertoire analysis, and clonotypes were matched across fractions by CDR3 nucleotide sequence plus V segment. VDJmatch was used to annotate antigen specificity against VDJdb, with one amino acid substitution allowed in CDR3. TCRdb reprocessed the reads and provides one entry for every CDR3 protein sequence; no DNA is given. The V and J calls here are based on TCRdb, not the publication. In this sample's table one finds about 390,000 distinct CDR3 sequences. In total, the top ten clones hold about 10% of the sample.

CDR1 and CDR2 were assigned from the germline V gene as SGHDN and FVKESK. From its cysteine to its phenylalanine, the CDR3 spans 13 amino acids. No DNA sequence was recorded. The sequence was obtained from a woman between 45 and 60 years old in good health. Donor details come from another sample of the same person, matched by shared clones. The chain employs TRBV14 and TRBJ2-3; the TRBD1 assignment by TCRdb is unverifiable without DNA. The material sequenced was blood T cells: a sorted CD56 or NKG2C T cell subset, CD4+ or CD8+ T cells, or bulk PBMC T cells (not recorded which). The CDR3 sequence is CASSQDPGDTQYF.